Sequencing of this T cell receptor beta chain was carried out in a study of shared clonotypes between healthy human individuals. Study observations and caveats: What naive subsets generally showed was a larger estimated richness than memory subsets showed. Rarefaction showed that sequencing of sorted subsets was incomplete (despite large depth).

Trimming removed 4 bases at V and 1 base at J, with 14 bases between. The CDR3 spans 15 residues. CDR1 SGDLS and CDR2 YYNGEE come from the germline V gene. Original handling: Junction-only immunoSEQ data arrived without quality scores, meaning filtering differed. TCRdb's copy holds only in-frame clones and misses some; the assay was immunoSEQ multiplex PCR. The V and J calls and the clone size are those of that table, but D and trimming were determined from the DNA. The data show around 2.3 million clones, approximately 95% seen once. CD4+ cells yielded CD45RA+ naive and CD45RA-negative memory subsets. Points on this clone: Its cognate antigen is unknown.

The receptor's source is a man in his late teens or twenties in good health. This sequence joins TRBV9 and TRBJ1-1, with a possible D match to TRBD1 (5 bases). Sequenced: naive CD4+ T cells sorted from blood. The subset was: CD45RA+ positively selected. CDR3 coding DNA: TGTGCCAGCAGCTTCACCGGGACGACGAACACTGAAGCTTTCTTT. Amino acid sequence: CASSFTGTTNTEAFF.